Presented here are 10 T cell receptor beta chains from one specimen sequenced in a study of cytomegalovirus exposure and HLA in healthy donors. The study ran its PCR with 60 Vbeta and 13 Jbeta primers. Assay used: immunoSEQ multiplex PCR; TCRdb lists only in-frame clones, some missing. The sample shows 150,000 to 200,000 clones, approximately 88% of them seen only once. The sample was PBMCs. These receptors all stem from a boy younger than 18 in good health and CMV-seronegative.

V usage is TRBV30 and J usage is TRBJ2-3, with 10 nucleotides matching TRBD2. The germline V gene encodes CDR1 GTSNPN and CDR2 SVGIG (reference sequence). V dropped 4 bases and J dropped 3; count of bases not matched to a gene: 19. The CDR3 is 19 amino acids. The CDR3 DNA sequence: TGTGCCTGGAATCGTAAGGGAGCGGGAGGGCTGAGGTGGACAGATACGCAGTATTTT. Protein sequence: CAWNRKGAGGLRWTDTQYF.

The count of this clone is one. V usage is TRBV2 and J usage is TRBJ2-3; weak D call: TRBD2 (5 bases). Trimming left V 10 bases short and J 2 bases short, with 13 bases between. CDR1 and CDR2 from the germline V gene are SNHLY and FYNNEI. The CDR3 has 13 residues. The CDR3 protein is CANPGINTDTQYF. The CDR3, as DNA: TGTGCCAACCCGGGAATAAACACAGATACGCAGTATTTT.

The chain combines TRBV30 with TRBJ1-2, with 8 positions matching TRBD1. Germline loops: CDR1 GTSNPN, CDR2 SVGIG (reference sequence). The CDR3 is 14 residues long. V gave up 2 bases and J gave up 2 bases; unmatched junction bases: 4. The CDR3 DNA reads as TGTGCCTGGAGTCGCGGACAGGGCAACTATGGCTACACCTTC. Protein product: CAWSRGQGNYGYTF.

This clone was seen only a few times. Here the CDR3 reads CARITEYWARAFF. For the CDR3, the DNA is TGTGCCAGGATCACCGAATACTGGGCAAGGGCTTTCTTT. This chain links TRBV19 with TRBJ1-1; D is ambiguous. CDR3 length equals 13 residues. V lost 9 bases and J lost 11, with 22 bases in between. Looked up from germline, CDR1 is LNHDA and CDR2 is SQIVND (reference sequence).

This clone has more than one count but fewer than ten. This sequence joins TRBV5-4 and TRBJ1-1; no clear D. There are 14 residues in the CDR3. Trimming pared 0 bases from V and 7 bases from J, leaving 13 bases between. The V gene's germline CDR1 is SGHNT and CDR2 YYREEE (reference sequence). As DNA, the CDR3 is TGTGCCAGCAGCTTGGGGCAGGTGTTTAGTGAAGCTTTCTTT. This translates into CASSLGQVFSEAFF.

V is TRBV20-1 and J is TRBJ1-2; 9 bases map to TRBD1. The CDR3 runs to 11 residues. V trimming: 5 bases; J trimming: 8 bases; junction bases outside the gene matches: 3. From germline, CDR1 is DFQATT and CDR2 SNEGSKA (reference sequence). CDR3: CSAWTGVGYTF. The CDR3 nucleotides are TGCAGTGCTTGGACAGGGGTCGGCTACACCTTC.

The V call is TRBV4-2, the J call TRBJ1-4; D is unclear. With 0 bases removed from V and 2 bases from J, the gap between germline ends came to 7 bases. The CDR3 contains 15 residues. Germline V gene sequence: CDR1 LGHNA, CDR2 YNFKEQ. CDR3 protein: CASSQDGSTNEKLFF. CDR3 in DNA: TGTGCCAGCAGCCAAGATGGGAGTACTAATGAAAAACTGTTTTTT.

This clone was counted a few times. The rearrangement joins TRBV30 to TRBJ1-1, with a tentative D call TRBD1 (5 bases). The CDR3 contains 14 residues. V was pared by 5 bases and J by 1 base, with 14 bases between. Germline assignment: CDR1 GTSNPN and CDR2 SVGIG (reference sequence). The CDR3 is CAWGGLRRNTEAFF. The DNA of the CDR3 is TGTGCCTGGGGGGGACTTCGACGGAACACTGAAGCTTTCTTT.

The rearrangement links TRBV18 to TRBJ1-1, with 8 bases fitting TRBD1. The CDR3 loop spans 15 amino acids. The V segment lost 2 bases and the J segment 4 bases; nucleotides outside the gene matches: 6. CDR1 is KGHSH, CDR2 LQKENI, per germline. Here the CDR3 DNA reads TGTGCCAGCTCACCAAGTCAGGGGGCTGGCACTGAAGCTTTCTTT. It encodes CASSPSQGAGTEAFF.

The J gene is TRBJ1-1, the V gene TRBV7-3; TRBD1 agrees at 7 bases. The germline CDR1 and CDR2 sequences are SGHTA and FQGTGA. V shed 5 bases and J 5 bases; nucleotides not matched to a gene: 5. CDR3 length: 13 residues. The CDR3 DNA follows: TGTGCCAGCAGCACCGCGACAGGGACTGAAGCTTTCTTT. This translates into CASSTATGTEAFF.